These 19 T cell receptor beta chains share one sample of origin, sequenced in a study of blood T cell repertoires in COVID-19 (dated by TCRdb to the early 2020s). The library was obtained by the immunoSEQ multiplex PCR assay. TCRdb's version of the immuneACCESS table is confined to in-frame rearrangements and falls short of the full clone set. An unresolved V gene accounts for under half of the shortfall where checked; the remainder is of unknown origin. Counted in this sample were about 170,000 clones; roughly 93% of them appeared once. The top ten clones comprise roughly 5% of the sample. Sequencing was done on a sample of peripheral blood. The receptor set was obtained from a woman between 45 and 60 years old with acute or convalescent COVID-19.

The rearrangement links TRBV3-1 (or the pseudogene TRBV3-2) to TRBJ2-2; a possible D gene is TRBD2 (5 bases). The CDR3 consists of 13 residues. The germline V and J ends were trimmed by 1 base and 6 bases, with 6 bases remaining between them. Germline CDR1 LGHDT, CDR2 YNNKEL (reference sequence). CDR3 amino acids: CASSQVRAGELFF. DNA of the CDR3: TGTGCCAGCAGCCAAGTGAGGGCCGGGGAGCTGTTTTTT.

The chain employs TRBV2 and TRBJ1-3; TRBD1 might be the D (6 bases). CDR3 length: 17 residues. Deletions cut 10 bases from V and 7 bases from J, with 29 bases between. Germline CDR1 reads SNHLY; CDR2 reads FYNNEI. The CDR3 loop reads CATQLLGQKAQQNTIYF. The DNA of the CDR3 is TGTGCCACCCAACTCCTAGGACAGAAGGCCCAACAGAACACCATATATTTT. The full variable domain, completed using reference TRBV2 and TRBJ1-3, is EPEVTQTPSHQVTQMGQEVILRCVPISNHLYFYWYRQILGQKVEFLVSFYNNEISEKSEIFDDQFSVERPDGSNFTLKIRSTKLEDSAMYFCATQLLGQKAQQNTIYFGEGSWLTVV.

Only one count was recorded for this clone. The chain couples TRBV6-5 to TRBJ2-1; TRBD2 might be the D (7 bases). Trimming left V 6 bases short and J 7 bases short, with 19 bases between. Germline V lookup: CDR1 MNHEY, CDR2 SVGAGI. The CDR3 consists of 15 residues. CDR3 in amino acids: CASSEGGALRNEQFF. The CDR3 DNA reads TGTGCCAGCAGCGAGGGGGGGGCTCTTCGGAATGAGCAGTTCTTC.

The chain links TRBV29-1 to TRBJ2-3; the match to TRBD1 covers 7 bases. With V trimmed by 1 base and J by 2 bases, 15 bases remained unmatched. CDR1 SQVTM and CDR2 ANQGSEA come from the germline V gene. This CDR3 has 18 amino acids. CDR3 region: CSVEAPLHRDRNTDTQYF. CDR3 sequence (DNA): TGCAGCGTTGAAGCCCCATTACATAGGGACAGAAACACAGATACGCAGTATTTT.

V and J are TRBV5-1 and TRBJ1-2; possible D gene TRBD1, 6 bases. The CDR3 loop spans 13 amino acids. Trimming took 0 bases from V and 4 from J, leaving 7 bases between them. Per the germline V gene, CDR1 is SGHRS and CDR2 is YFSETQ. Written as DNA, the CDR3 is TGCGCCAGCAGCTTGGAACAGGGCTATGGCTACACCTTC. Translating it yields CASSLEQGYGYTF.

This chain uses TRBV27 with TRBJ1-1; D gene uncertain. The germline V gene has CDR1 MNHEY and CDR2 SMNVEV (reference sequence). This CDR3 comprises 14 residues. With 5 bases removed from V and 1 base from J, the gap between germline ends came to 11 bases. The CDR3 sequence: CASSPDFWNTEAFF. The CDR3 DNA sequence: TGTGCCAGCAGTCCCGACTTCTGGAACACTGAAGCTTTCTTT.

The gene calls are TRBV19 and TRBJ2-1; 7 positions agree with TRBD2. Germline CDR1 and CDR2: LNHDA and SQIVND (reference sequence). The CDR3 covers 15 residues. V was clipped by 8 bases and J by 4 bases; unmatched bases: 11. DNA of the CDR3: TGTGCCAGTCGGGACCTCGGCGGGAGTTACAATGAGCAGTTCTTC. Translating gives CASRDLGGSYNEQFF.

V is TRBV24-1 and J is TRBJ2-1; 15 bases agree with TRBD2. V shed 7 bases, J shed 2 bases, and the junction held 11 bases outside the gene matches. Germline-derived CDR1 and CDR2 are KGHDR and SFDVKD. This CDR3 has 19 amino acids. In nucleotides, the CDR3 is TGTGCCACCAGCGGGCCGGGACTAGCGGGAGGAGCGACCTACAATGAGCAGTTCTTC. Translation gives CATSGPGLAGGATYNEQFF.

This rearrangement joins TRBV18 to TRBJ2-1, with D tentatively TRBD1 (6 bases). CDR1 and CDR2 from the germline V gene are KGHSH and LQKENI. V was cut by 1 base and J by 4 bases, with 8 bases left in between. The CDR3 has 14 amino acids. The CDR3 here is CASSPRTEYNEQFF. In DNA form, the CDR3 reads TGTGCCAGCTCACCACGGACAGAATACAATGAGCAGTTCTTC.

Notes on this clone: Sequence at one end of the junction differs from germline and may be a read error. The J gene is TRBJ2-2, the V gene TRBV7-2; TRBD2 matches at 10 bases. The CDR3 totals 14 residues. Per germline, CDR1 SGHTA and CDR2 FQGNSA. The CDR3, as DNA: TGTGCCAGCAGCCTAGCGGGAGACACCGGGGAGCTGTTTTTT. Protein: CASSLAGDTGELFF. Complete variable domain (other parts from reference TRBV7-2 and TRBJ2-2): GAGVSQSPSNKVTEKGKDVELRCDPISGHTALYWYRQSLGQGLEFLIYFQGNSAPDKSGLPSDRFSAERTGGSVSTLTIQRTQQEDSAVYLCASSLAGDTGELFFGEGSRLTVL.

This clone was counted only a few times. The V and J genes are TRBV5-1 and TRBJ1-3; D is ambiguous. The CDR3 covers 17 residues. CDR1 and CDR2 (germline): SGHRS, YFSETQ. V was cut by 3 bases and J by 2 bases, with 18 bases left in between. The CDR3 bases are TGCGCCAGCAGCTCTATTAGAATTAATGCTCCTGGAAACACCATATATTTT. Translation gives CASSSIRINAPGNTIYF.

The chain employs TRBV28 and TRBJ2-7; possible D gene TRBD1, 6 bases. The CDR3 is 12 amino acids. Trimming pared 3 bases from V and 6 bases from J, leaving 9 bases between. From germline, CDR1 is MDHEN and CDR2 SYDVKM. CDR3 region: CASSFMGAEQYF. The CDR3 DNA sequence: TGTGCCAGCAGTTTTATGGGGGCCGAGCAGTACTTC.

In its sample, this clone was seen a few times. The J gene is TRBJ1-2, the V gene TRBV4-2; maybe TRBD1 (5 bases). The V end was cut by 1 base, the J end by 3 bases, with 6 bases between. The CDR3 contains 13 residues. Germline-derived CDR1 and CDR2 are LGHNA and YNFKEQ. The CDR3 nucleotides are TGTGCCAGCAGCCAAGGGGGGGACTATGGCTACACCTTC. It is translated as CASSQGGDYGYTF.

This clone was observed once. The chain recombines TRBV11-3 with TRBJ1-1, with 7 positions matching TRBD1. The CDR3 covers 13 residues. CDR1 SGHNT and CDR2 YENEEA come from the germline V gene. The J segment lost 5 bases and the V segment lost 6 bases, leaving 6 bases of the junction unmatched. Here the CDR3 DNA reads TGTGCCAGCAGTTTACAGGGGCGGACTGAAGCTTTCTTT. Translating gives CASSLQGRTEAFF.

The chain links TRBV21-1 to TRBJ1-2; the DNA was not used to check the table's D call, TRBD1. TRBV21-1 is given as a pseudogene. The CDR3 length is 16 residues. The CDR3 region has the DNA TGTGCCAGCAGCACTACCGGGACATCAGAGACCTATGGCTACACCTTC. Translated, it gives CASSTTGTSETYGYTF.

The gene calls are TRBV9 and TRBJ1-3; 8 nucleotides match TRBD1. In germline, CDR1 is SGDLS, CDR2 YYNGEE. This CDR3 region has 17 residues. V lost 0 bases, J lost 2 bases, and 7 bases stayed unmatched. CDR3 nucleotide sequence: TGTGCCAGCAGCGTAGCTGGACAGGGAGTGGCTGGAAACACCATATATTTT. It specifies CASSVAGQGVAGNTIYF.

The chain links TRBV5-4 to TRBJ2-1; a possible D gene is TRBD2 (5 bases). Looked up from germline, CDR1 is SGHNT and CDR2 is YYREEE (reference sequence). Trimming cost V 2 bases and J 2 bases, with 14 bases left between them. There are 16 residues in the CDR3. Here the CDR3 reads CASSFAEAGPYNEQFF. CDR3 DNA sequence: TGTGCCAGCAGCTTTGCGGAGGCGGGCCCCTACAATGAGCAGTTCTTC.

The chain has TRBV19 and TRBJ1-2; TRBD1 is a possible D gene (6 bases). From germline, CDR1 is LNHDA and CDR2 SQIVND (reference sequence). The V gene lost 8 bases and the J gene lost 8 bases, with 21 bases spanning the gap. The CDR3 is made up of 14 amino acids. Here the CDR3 reads CASSGGGAMGGYTF. CDR3 DNA sequence: TGTGCCAGTTCGGGTGGGGGCGCGATGGGAGGCTACACCTTC. The variable domain in full, with the rest retrieved from reference TRBV19 and TRBJ1-2, is DGGITQSPKYLFRKEGQNVTLSCEQNLNHDAMYWYRQDPGQGLRLIYYSQIVNDFQKGDIAEGYSVSREKKESFPLTVTSAQKNPTAFYLCASSGGGAMGGYTFGSGTRLTVV.

This chain connects TRBV14 to TRBJ2-7; maybe TRBD1 (5 bases). The CDR3 contains 15 residues. Trimming left V 8 bases short and J 0 bases short, with 17 bases between. Germline CDR1 is SGHDN and CDR2 is FVKESK. The CDR3 spells CASPLDSLSSYEQYF. CDR3 nucleotide sequence: TGTGCCAGCCCCCTTGACAGCCTAAGCTCCTACGAGCAGTACTTC. The entire variable domain, with the rest obtained from reference TRBV14 and TRBJ2-7, is as follows: EAGVTQFPSHSVIEKGQTVTLRCDPISGHDNLYWYRRVMGKEIKFLLHFVKESKQDESGMPNNRFLAERTGGTYSTLKVQPAELEDSGVYFCASPLDSLSSYEQYFGPGTRLTVT.